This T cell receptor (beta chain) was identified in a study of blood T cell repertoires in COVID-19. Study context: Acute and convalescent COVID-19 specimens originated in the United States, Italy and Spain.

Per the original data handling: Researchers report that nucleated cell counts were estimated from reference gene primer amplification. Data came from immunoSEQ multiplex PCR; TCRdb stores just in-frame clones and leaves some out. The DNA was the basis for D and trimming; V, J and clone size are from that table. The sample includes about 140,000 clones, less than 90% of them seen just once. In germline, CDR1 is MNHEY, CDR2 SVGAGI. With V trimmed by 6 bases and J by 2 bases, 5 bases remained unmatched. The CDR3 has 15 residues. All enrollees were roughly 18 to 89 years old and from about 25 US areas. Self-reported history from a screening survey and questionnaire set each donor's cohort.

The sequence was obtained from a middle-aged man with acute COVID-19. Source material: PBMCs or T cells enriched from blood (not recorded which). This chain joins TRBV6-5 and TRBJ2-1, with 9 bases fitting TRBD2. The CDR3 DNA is TGTGCCAGCAGCCAGACTAGCGGAGCCTACAATGAGCAGTTCTTC. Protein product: CASSQTSGAYNEQFF.